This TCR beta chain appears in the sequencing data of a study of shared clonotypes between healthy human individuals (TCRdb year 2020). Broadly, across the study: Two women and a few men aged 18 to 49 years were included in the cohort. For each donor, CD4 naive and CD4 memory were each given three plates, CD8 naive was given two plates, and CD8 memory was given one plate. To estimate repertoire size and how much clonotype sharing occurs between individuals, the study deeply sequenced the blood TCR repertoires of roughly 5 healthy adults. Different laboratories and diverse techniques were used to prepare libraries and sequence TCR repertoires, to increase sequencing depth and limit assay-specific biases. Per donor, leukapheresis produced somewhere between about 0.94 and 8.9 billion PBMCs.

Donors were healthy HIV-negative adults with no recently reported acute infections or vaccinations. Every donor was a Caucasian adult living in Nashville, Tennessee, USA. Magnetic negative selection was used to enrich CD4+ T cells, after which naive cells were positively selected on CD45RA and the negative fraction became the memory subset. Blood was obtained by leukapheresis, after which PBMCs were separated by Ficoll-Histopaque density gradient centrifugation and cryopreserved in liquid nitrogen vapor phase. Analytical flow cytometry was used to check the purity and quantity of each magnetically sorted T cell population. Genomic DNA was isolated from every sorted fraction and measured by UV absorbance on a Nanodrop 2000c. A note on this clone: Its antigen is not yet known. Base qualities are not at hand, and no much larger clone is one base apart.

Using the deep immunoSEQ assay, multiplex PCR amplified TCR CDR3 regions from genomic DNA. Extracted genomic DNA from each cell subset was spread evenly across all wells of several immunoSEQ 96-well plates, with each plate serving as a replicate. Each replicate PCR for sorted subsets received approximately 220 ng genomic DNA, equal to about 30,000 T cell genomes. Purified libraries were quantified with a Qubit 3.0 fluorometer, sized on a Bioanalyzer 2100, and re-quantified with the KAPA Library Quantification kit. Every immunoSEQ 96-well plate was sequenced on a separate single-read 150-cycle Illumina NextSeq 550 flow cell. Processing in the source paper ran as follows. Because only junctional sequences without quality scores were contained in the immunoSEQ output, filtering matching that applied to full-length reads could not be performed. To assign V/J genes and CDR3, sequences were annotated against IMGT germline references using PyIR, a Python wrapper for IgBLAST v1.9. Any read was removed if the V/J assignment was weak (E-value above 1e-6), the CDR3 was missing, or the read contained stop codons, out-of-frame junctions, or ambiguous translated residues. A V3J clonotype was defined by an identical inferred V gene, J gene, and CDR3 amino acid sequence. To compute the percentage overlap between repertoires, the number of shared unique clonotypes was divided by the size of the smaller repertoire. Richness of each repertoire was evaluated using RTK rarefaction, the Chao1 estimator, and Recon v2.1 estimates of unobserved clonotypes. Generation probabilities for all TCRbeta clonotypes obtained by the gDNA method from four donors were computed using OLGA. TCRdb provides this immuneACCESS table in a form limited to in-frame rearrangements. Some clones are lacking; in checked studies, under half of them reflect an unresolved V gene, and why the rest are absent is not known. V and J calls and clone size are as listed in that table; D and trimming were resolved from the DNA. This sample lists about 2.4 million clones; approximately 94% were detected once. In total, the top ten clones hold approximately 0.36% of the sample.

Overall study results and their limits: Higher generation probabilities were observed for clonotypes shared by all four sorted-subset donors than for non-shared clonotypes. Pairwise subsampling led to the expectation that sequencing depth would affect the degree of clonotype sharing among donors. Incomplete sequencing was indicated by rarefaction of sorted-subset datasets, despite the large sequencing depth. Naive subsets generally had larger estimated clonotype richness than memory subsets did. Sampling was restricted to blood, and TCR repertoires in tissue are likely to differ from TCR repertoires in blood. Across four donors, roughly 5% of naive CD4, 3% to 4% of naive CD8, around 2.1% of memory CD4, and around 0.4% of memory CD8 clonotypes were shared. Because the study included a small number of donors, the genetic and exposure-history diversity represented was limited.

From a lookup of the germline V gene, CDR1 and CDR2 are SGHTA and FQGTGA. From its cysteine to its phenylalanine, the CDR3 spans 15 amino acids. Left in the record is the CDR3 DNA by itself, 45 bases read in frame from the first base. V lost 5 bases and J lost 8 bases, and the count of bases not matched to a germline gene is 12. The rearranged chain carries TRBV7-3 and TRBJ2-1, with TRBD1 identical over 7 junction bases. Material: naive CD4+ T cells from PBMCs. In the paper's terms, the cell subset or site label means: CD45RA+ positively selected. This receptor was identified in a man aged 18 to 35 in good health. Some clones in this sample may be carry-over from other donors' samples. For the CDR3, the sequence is CASSPNRQGWDEQFF. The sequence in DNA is TGTGCCAGCAGCCCCAACCGACAGGGTTGGGATGAGCAGTTCTTC.